The 17 T cell receptor beta chains in this list originate from one sample, sequenced in a study of cytomegalovirus exposure and HLA in healthy donors (dated by TCRdb to the late 2010s). Preparation of the library involved the immunoSEQ multiplex PCR assay. For the multiplex PCR, a mixture combining 60 forward primers for TCR Vbeta segments and 13 reverse primers for TCR Jbeta segments was used. What TCRdb holds here is the immuneACCESS table cut down to in-frame rearrangements. Part of the clones is not present; checked against another copy, under half of the missing clones reflect an unresolved V gene, and the others are unexplained. Present in this sample are tens of thousands of clones, around 80% of which were seen just once. Approximately 17% of the sample comes from the top ten. Sequencing input: PBMCs. Receptors were obtained from a man in his 70s in good health and CMV-seropositive.

The J gene is TRBJ2-2, the V gene TRBV9; 9 nucleotides align to TRBD2. The CDR3 sequence is 15 residues long. Per germline, CDR1 SGDLS and CDR2 YYNGEE. The V and J ends lost 1 base and 7 bases, in that order; junction bases with no gene match: 5. CDR3 nucleotides: TGTGCCAGCAGCGTACTGGCGGGAGGGAACGGGGAGCTGTTTTTT. This sequence encodes CASSVLAGGNGELFF.

The CDR3 loop is CASSGVSSYNSPLHF. The CDR3 bases are TGTGCCAGCAGCGGGGTTAGCTCCTATAATTCACCCCTCCACTTT. The chain recombines TRBV6-1 with TRBJ1-6; no definite D call. The ends were cut back, 6 bases at V and 0 bases at J, with 9 bases in the middle. Germline V gene data show CDR1 as MNHNS and CDR2 as SASEGT. This CDR3 is 15 amino acids long.

In regard to this clone: One junction end disagrees with the germline gene, perhaps due to a read error. DNA for the CDR3: TGTGCCACCAGCCGAGACAGGGCATACAATGAGCAGTTCTTC. Its translation is CATSRDRAYNEQFF. The V call is TRBV15, the J call TRBJ2-1; the match to TRBD1 covers 7 bases. CDR1 and CDR2 from the germline V gene are LNHNV and YYDKDF (reference sequence). CDR3 length: 14 residues.

V gene TRBV6-5 combines with J gene TRBJ2-5, with 8 bases aligning to TRBD2. The CDR3 extends over 15 amino acids. The germline gives CDR1 MNHEY, CDR2 SVGAGI. V gave up 6 bases and J gave up 5 bases; unmatched junction bases: 11. For the CDR3, the DNA is TGTGCCAGCAGCCCTACAAGGGTAGCGGGGGAGACCCAGTACTTC. It is translated as CASSPTRVAGETQYF.

This clone was detected only a few times. The V gene is TRBV25-1, the J gene TRBJ2-6; D is possibly TRBD2 (5 bases). The CDR3 is 15 residues long. V was pared by 6 bases and J by 0 bases, with 9 bases between. CDR1 is MGHDK, CDR2 SYGVNS, per germline. This CDR3 is CASSGGSSGANVLTF. The CDR3 DNA reads as TGTGCCAGCAGCGGAGGAAGCTCTGGGGCCAACGTCCTGACTTTC.

The gene calls are TRBV6-6 and TRBJ1-2; tentative D call: TRBD1 (6 bases). The ends were cut back, 2 bases at V and 6 bases at J, with 10 bases in the middle. The germline CDR1 and CDR2 sequences are MNHNY and SVGAGI (reference sequence). The CDR3 extends over 13 amino acids. The CDR3 nucleotides read TGTGCCAGCAGTTACGGGGCAGGGGATGGCTACACCTTC. Translating gives CASSYGAGDGYTF.

The CDR3 DNA sequence: TGTGCCAGCAGCGTAGCCGCCAATAGCGGGGGGAAGGATACGCAGTATTTT. It codes for CASSVAANSGGKDTQYF. The rearrangement links TRBV9 to TRBJ2-3; TRBD2 matches at 10 bases. From germline, CDR1 is SGDLS and CDR2 YYNGEE. J was trimmed by 6 bases and V by 0 bases; bases with no gene match: 10. The CDR3 loop spans 17 amino acids.

The chain has TRBV27 and TRBJ1-2, with 7 bases that match TRBD1. The germline gives CDR1 MNHEY, CDR2 SMNVEV (reference sequence). With V trimmed by 4 bases and J by 4 bases, 3 bases remained unmatched. There are 13 residues in the CDR3. CDR3 loop: CASSSRQGYGYTF. Here the CDR3 DNA reads TGTGCCAGCAGTTCCAGACAGGGCTATGGCTACACCTTC.

This rearrangement joins TRBV18 to TRBJ1-6; maybe TRBD1 (6 bases). The ends were cut back, 3 bases at V and 10 bases at J, with 13 bases in the middle. CDR3 length equals 14 residues. In germline, CDR1 is KGHSH, CDR2 LQKENI. The CDR3 DNA reads as TGTGCCAGCTCACCGGGACAAGCACCCTCACCCCTCCACTTT. It yields the protein CASSPGQAPSPLHF.

This clone was observed once. This sequence joins TRBV5-8 and TRBJ2-7; 8 nucleotides align to TRBD2. The CDR3 contains 17 residues. The germline V gene encodes CDR1 SGHTS and CDR2 YDEGEE. The junction had 8 bases not matched to a gene; V was cut back by 0 bases and J by 0 bases. CDR3 protein: CASSLGSGRLSSYEQYF. The CDR3 DNA is TGTGCCAGCAGCTTGGGGAGCGGGAGACTGAGCTCCTACGAGCAGTACTTC. The full variable domain, in which reference TRBV5-8 and TRBJ2-7 provide the parts outside the CDR3, is EAGVTQSPTHLIKTRGQQATLRCSPISGHTSVYWYQQALGLGLQFLLWYDEGEERNRGNFPPRFSGRQFPNYSSELNVNALELEDSALYLCASSLGSGRLSSYEQYFGPGTRLTVT.

The chain links TRBV7-6 to TRBJ2-7; weak D call: TRBD1 (6 bases). Germline CDR1 reads SGHVS; CDR2 reads FNYEAQ. The CDR3 covers 14 residues. V shed 5 bases and J shed 3 bases, with 14 bases lying between them. For the CDR3, the DNA is TGTGCCAGCAGCACAGGGCGGAACCTCTACGAGCAGTACTTC. Amino acid sequence: CASSTGRNLYEQYF.

The chain has TRBV7-8 and TRBJ2-3; D gene uncertain. Germline V lookup: CDR1 SGHVS, CDR2 FQNEAQ. This CDR3 has 13 amino acids. Trimming cost V 5 bases and J 3 bases, with 9 bases left between them. CDR3 amino acids: CASSMTPTDTQYF. The CDR3 coding sequence is TGTGCCAGCAGCATGACACCTACAGATACGCAGTATTTT.

The CDR3 reads CASSQGIQRGQETQYF. DNA of the CDR3: TGTGCCAGCAGCCAAGGTATCCAGCGGGGACAAGAGACCCAGTACTTC. The chain recombines TRBV4-2 with TRBJ2-5; 7 bases agree with TRBD2. The germline V gene encodes CDR1 LGHNA and CDR2 YNFKEQ. The CDR3 is 16 residues long. The junction had 7 bases not matched to a gene; V was cut back by 1 base and J by 2 bases.

The V gene is TRBV18, the J gene TRBJ2-7, with D unresolved. The germline V gene encodes CDR1 KGHSH and CDR2 LQKENI. This CDR3 spans 13 amino acids. The V end lost 3 bases, the J end lost 6 bases, and 12 bases lay between the germline ends. Written as DNA, the CDR3 is TGTGCCAGCTCACCCCCTTCGGGTCGCGAGCAGTACTTC. It encodes CASSPPSGREQYF.

CDR3 amino acids: CASSKENSSVSPLHF. The CDR3 bases are TGTGCCAGCAGCAAAGAAAACAGTTCTGTTTCACCCCTCCACTTT. The chain combines TRBV21-1 with TRBJ1-6; TRBD1 was called by the table and not checked on the DNA. TRBV21-1 is a pseudogene segment. This CDR3 is built from 15 residues.

The rearrangement uses TRBV11-2 and TRBJ1-1, with D possibly being TRBD1 (6 bases). Trimming removed 1 base at V and 8 bases at J, with 20 bases between. The CDR3 sequence is 16 residues long. Germline CDR1 and CDR2: SGHAT and FQNNGV. The CDR3 DNA follows: TGTGCCAGCAGCTTAGCTGCGGTCTTACAGGGTCCCGAAGCTTTCTTT. This codes for CASSLAAVLQGPEAFF.

The rearrangement uses TRBV28 and TRBJ2-7; TRBD1 agrees at 7 bases. J was trimmed by 3 bases and V by 6 bases; bases with no gene match: 11. The CDR3 length is 15 residues. Germline V CDR1 and CDR2: MDHEN, SYDVKM. The CDR3 is CASRPAGTAYYEQYF. CDR3 nucleotides: TGTGCCAGCAGGCCGGCCGGGACAGCCTACTACGAGCAGTACTTC.